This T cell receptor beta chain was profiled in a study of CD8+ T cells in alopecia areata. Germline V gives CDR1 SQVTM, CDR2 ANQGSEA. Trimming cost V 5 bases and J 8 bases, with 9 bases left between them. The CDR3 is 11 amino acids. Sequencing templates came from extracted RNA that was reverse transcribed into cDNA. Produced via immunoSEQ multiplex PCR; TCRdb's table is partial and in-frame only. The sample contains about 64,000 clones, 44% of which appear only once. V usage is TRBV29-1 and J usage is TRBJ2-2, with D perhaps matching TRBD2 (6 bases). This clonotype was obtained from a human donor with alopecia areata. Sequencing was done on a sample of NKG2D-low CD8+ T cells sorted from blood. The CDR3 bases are TGCAGCGTTTATGGGAGGGGGGAGCTGTTTTTT. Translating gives CSVYGRGELFF.